These 18 T cell receptor beta chains came from one sample sequenced in a study of memory CD4+ T cells and cytomegalovirus serostatus. TCRdb's copy holds only in-frame clones and misses some; the assay was immunoSEQ multiplex PCR. The data hold about 39,000 clones, with roughly 80% observed a single time. Single viable CD3+CD4+CD8-CD45RO+ cells were sorted as the memory CD4+ T cells. Source material: memory CD4+ T cells from blood. The origin of the receptors is an adult in good health and CMV-seronegative.

This rearrangement joins TRBV4-1 to TRBJ1-3, with D tentatively TRBD1 (5 bases). Germline lookup yields CDR1 MGHRA and CDR2 YSYEKL. V lost 3 bases to trimming and J lost 5 bases, with 11 bases between them. The CDR3 contains 14 residues. The CDR3 region has the DNA TGCGCCAGCAGCCAGGGTCCAGGGCGAAACACCATATATTTT. It yields the protein CASSQGPGRNTIYF.

This clone was seen only a few times. V gene TRBV12-2 combines with J gene TRBJ1-2. TRBV12-2 constitutes a pseudogene. This CDR3 contains 18 residues. The CDR3 protein is CASRLATWGYASFDGYTF. For the CDR3, the DNA is TGTGCAAGTCGCTTAGCGACTTGGGGATACGCTTCATTTGATGGCTACACCTTC.

This chain connects TRBV7-9 to TRBJ1-5; 7 nucleotides align to TRBD1. After removal of 5 bases from V and 1 base from J, the junction contained 8 bases not matched to a gene. Germline values: CDR1 SEHNR, CDR2 FQNEAQ (reference sequence). The CDR3 sequence is 16 residues long. Here the CDR3 reads CASSTGVGGSNQPQHF. The CDR3 DNA follows: TGTGCCAGCAGCACAGGGGTAGGAGGGAGCAATCAGCCCCAGCATTTT.

The chain links TRBV2 to TRBJ2-2; 7 positions agree with TRBD1. Germline V CDR1 and CDR2: SNHLY, FYNNEI. J was trimmed by 4 bases and V by 7 bases; bases with no gene match: 6. This CDR3 contains 14 residues. This CDR3 reads CASKGQVSTGELFF. DNA for the CDR3: TGTGCCAGCAAAGGACAGGTTTCCACCGGGGAGCTGTTTTTT.

The V gene is TRBV5-1, the J gene TRBJ1-4; tentative D call: TRBD1 (6 bases). Trimming removed 4 bases at V and 8 bases at J, with 36 bases between. Germline lookup yields CDR1 SGHRS and CDR2 YFSETQ. The CDR3 consists of 21 residues. The CDR3 DNA sequence: TGCGCCAGCAGCCCCAGAACAGCGGGATGGGGGCTGGGGGCCAACGAAGAAAAACTGTTTTTT. It encodes CASSPRTAGWGLGANEEKLFF.

This clone was counted only a few times. V usage is TRBV5-1 and J usage is TRBJ1-1; D is unclear. The CDR3 is 15 amino acids. Germline lookup yields CDR1 SGHRS and CDR2 YFSETQ. V lost 4 bases and J lost 0, with 13 bases in between. The CDR3 sequence: CASSQGGTMNTEAFF. In nucleotides, the CDR3 is TGCGCCAGCAGCCAAGGCGGTACTATGAACACTGAAGCTTTCTTT.

The chain has TRBV7-3 and TRBJ2-6; D perhaps matches TRBD1 (5 bases). The CDR3 spans 17 residues. Trimming removed 5 bases at V and 0 bases at J, with 14 bases between. The germline V gene has CDR1 SGHTA and CDR2 FQGTGA. The CDR3 bases are TGTGCCAGCAGCGCCCGGACACCAGACTCTGGGGCCAACGTCCTGACTTTC. This translates into CASSARTPDSGANVLTF.

This clone turned up a few times. The chain uses TRBV19 and TRBJ2-7, with 10 bases aligning to TRBD1. The CDR3 has 14 residues. With 6 bases clipped from V and 7 bases from J, the junction kept 9 bases outside the gene matches. CDR1 is LNHDA, CDR2 SQIVND, per germline (reference sequence). The CDR3 nucleotides read TGTGCCAGTAGGGGACAGGGGACGGTAGGGGAGCAGTACTTC. Translated: CASRGQGTVGEQYF.

V is TRBV30 and J is TRBJ1-2; possibly TRBD1 for D (6 bases). V lost 6 bases to trimming and J lost 1 base, with 12 bases between them. CDR1 and CDR2 from the germline V gene are GTSNPN and SVGIG (reference sequence). CDR3 size: 13 residues. The CDR3 DNA is TGTGCCTGTCAGGGGAGGGATAACTATGGCTACACCTTC. It translates to CACQGRDNYGYTF.

J is TRBJ1-2 and V is TRBV7-2; 10 bases are a match to TRBD1. V lost 5 bases to trimming and J lost 4 bases; unmatched junction nucleotides: 19. From germline, CDR1 is SGHTA and CDR2 FQGNSA. The CDR3 runs to 19 residues. The CDR3 DNA reads TGTGCCAGCAGCATTCGACAGATTCTGACAGGGGGCGAAGGCTATGGCTACACCTTC. It translates to CASSIRQILTGGEGYGYTF.

The gene calls are TRBV2 and TRBJ1-5; D remains ambiguous. The CDR3 is 16 residues long. V shed 1 base and J shed 9 bases, with 19 bases lying between them. Germline V gives CDR1 SNHLY, CDR2 FYNNEI. The CDR3 region has the DNA TGTGCCAGCAGTGAAGGATGGCTCCACGCAAATTCGCCCCAGCATTTT. Translated: CASSEGWLHANSPQHF.

This clone occurred once. The DNA of the CDR3 is TGTGCCTGGACTAGCTACGGGGAGCTGTTTTTT. It codes for CAWTSYGELFF. The rearrangement uses TRBV30 and TRBJ2-2; the D gene is possibly TRBD2 (5 bases). V was clipped by 4 bases and J by 7 bases, with 7 bases between them. This CDR3 region has 11 residues. CDR1 and CDR2 (germline): GTSNPN, SVGIG (reference sequence). The whole variable domain, remainder taken from reference TRBV30 and TRBJ2-2, is SQTIHQWPATLVQPVGSPLSLECTVEGTSNPNLYWYRQAAGRGLQLLFYSVGIGQISSEVPQNLSASRPQDRQFILSSKKLLLSDSGFYLCAWTSYGELFFGEGSRLTVL.

The genes are TRBV7-6 and TRBJ1-2; D not resolved. Trimming removed 5 bases from V and 2 bases from J, with 12 bases in between. Germline V gene data show CDR1 as SGHVS and CDR2 as FNYEAQ. This CDR3 comprises 14 residues. The chain's CDR3 is CASSPRPGNYGYTF. The DNA for the CDR3 is TGTGCCAGCAGCCCTCGTCCTGGGAACTATGGCTACACCTTC.

This clone has a handful of counts. This chain joins TRBV19 and TRBJ1-4; D remains unclear. Germline values: CDR1 LNHDA, CDR2 SQIVND (reference sequence). The CDR3 sequence is 14 residues long. V was cut by 3 bases and J by 5 bases, with 10 bases left in between. DNA for the CDR3: TGTGCCAGTAGTATGGGCAGCTGGAATGAAAAACTGTTTTTT. This translates into CASSMGSWNEKLFF.

This chain connects TRBV5-1 to TRBJ2-5; D possibly corresponds to TRBD1 (6 bases). The CDR3 covers 15 residues. Trimming stripped 3 bases from V and 4 bases from J, with 16 bases between. The germline CDR1 and CDR2 sequences are SGHRS and YFSETQ. Here the CDR3 DNA reads TGCGCCAGCAGCTCCCTGGGACAACCTCTAGAGACCCAGTACTTC. Translation: CASSSLGQPLETQYF.

The chain is built from TRBV30 and TRBJ2-5, with 11 positions matching TRBD2. In germline, CDR1 is GTSNPN, CDR2 SVGIG (reference sequence). The CDR3 length is 13 residues. V shed 4 bases, J shed 9 bases, and the junction held 7 bases outside the gene matches. The CDR3 loop reads CAWTTSGGKAQYF. CDR3 in DNA: TGTGCCTGGACCACTAGCGGGGGTAAGGCCCAGTACTTC.

The chain employs TRBV2 and TRBJ1-4; D may be TRBD1 (5 bases). CDR1 SNHLY and CDR2 FYNNEI come from the germline V gene. Trimming stripped 3 bases from V and 8 bases from J, with 16 bases between. CDR3 length: 15 residues. Here the CDR3 reads CASSDFGASFEKLFF. The CDR3 nucleotides are TGTGCCAGCAGTGACTTCGGGGCGTCGTTCGAAAAACTGTTTTTT.

The CDR3 coding sequence is TGTGCCAGCAGTGAGGACAGGGGCTATTCACCCCTCCACTTT. It yields the protein CASSEDRGYSPLHF. The chain links TRBV2 to TRBJ1-6; 9 nucleotides agree with TRBD1. The CDR3 runs 14 residues. Germline-derived CDR1 and CDR2 are SNHLY and FYNNEI. V was clipped by 3 bases and J by 8 bases; unmatched bases: 2.